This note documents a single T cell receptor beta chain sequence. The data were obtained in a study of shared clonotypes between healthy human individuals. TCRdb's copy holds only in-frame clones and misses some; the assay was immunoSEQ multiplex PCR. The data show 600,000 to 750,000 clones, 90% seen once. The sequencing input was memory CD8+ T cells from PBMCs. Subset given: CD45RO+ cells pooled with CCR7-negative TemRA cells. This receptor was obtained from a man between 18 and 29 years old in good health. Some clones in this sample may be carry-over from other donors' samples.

CDR3 residues: CASSLWGDDTQYF. CDR3 DNA sequence: TGTGCCAGCAGCCTTTGGGGGGACGATACGCAGTATTTT. The chain employs TRBV11-2 and TRBJ2-3; the D gene is possibly TRBD2 (6 bases). With 5 bases removed from V and 6 bases from J, the gap between germline ends came to 12 bases. Germline assignment: CDR1 SGHAT and CDR2 FQNNGV. The CDR3 extends over 13 amino acids.